This T cell receptor beta chain is from a study of blood T cell repertoires in COVID-19. Study in general: Whether acute or convalescent, the COVID-19 samples came from the United States, Italy and Spain. T cells, B-cell-depleted T cells, or PBMCs provided the cDNA or gDNA that served as material.

Authors' methods: By means of reference gene primer amplification, nucleated cell counts were estimated. The protocol was immunoSEQ multiplex PCR, while the TCRdb copy is restricted to in-frame clones and leaves out a portion. For V, J and clone size, that table is used; D and trimming come from the DNA. The sample yields roughly 250,000 clones, 88% seen once. The CDR3 is made up of 13 amino acids. The V end lost 6 bases, the J end lost 6 bases, and 12 bases lay between the germline ends. CDR1 SNHLY and CDR2 FYNNEI come from the germline V gene. Sequencing was performed on peripheral blood. V is TRBV2 and J is TRBJ1-5, with a possible D match to TRBD1 (6 bases). This receptor was identified in a woman aged 25 to 39 with acute or convalescent COVID-19. The CDR3 DNA reads TGTGCCAGCAGCTACAGGGAGATTCAGCCCCAGCATTTT. It specifies CASSYREIQPQHF.